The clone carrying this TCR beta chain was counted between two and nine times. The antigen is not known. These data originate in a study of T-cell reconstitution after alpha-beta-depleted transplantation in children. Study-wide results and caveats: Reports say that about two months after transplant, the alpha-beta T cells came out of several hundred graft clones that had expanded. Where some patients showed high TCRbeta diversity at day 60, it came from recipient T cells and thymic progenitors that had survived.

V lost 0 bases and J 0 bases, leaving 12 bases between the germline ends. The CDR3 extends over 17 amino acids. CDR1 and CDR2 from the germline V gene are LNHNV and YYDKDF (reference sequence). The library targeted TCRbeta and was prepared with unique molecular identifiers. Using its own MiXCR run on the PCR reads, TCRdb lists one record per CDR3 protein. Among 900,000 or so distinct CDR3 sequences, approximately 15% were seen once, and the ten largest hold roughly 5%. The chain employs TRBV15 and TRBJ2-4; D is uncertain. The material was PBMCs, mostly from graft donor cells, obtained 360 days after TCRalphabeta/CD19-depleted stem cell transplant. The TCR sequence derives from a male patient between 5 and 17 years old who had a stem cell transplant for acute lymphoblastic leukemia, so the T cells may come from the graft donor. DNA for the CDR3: TGTGCCACCAGCAGAGATTTGGCTACTTTAGCCAAAAACATTCAGTACTTC. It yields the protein CATSRDLATLAKNIQYF.